This T cell receptor (beta chain) was sequenced during a study of T-cell reconstitution after alpha-beta-depleted transplantation in children. Notes on the study in general: Reportedly, alpha-beta T cells present about two months post-transplant originated from several hundred expanded clones of graft origin. A year post-transplant, T-cell counts and diversity derived mostly from newly produced T cells. From surviving recipient T cells and thymic progenitors came the high day-60 TCRbeta diversity observed in some patients.

The CDR3 is 15 residues long. CDR1 SEHNR and CDR2 FQNEAQ come from the germline V gene (reference sequence). Trimming pared 5 bases from V and 0 bases from J, leaving 10 bases between. The TCRbeta library was prepared with unique molecular identifiers. In TCRdb, the PCR reads were re-called with MiXCR into one record per CDR3 protein. The top ten hold approximately 0.8% of the sample, which has approximately 630,000 distinct CDR3 sequences, around 12% seen once. A remark on this clonotype: Its target is not known.

The origin of this receptor is a girl aged 2-10 years with congenital amegakaryocytic thrombocytopenia, due to receive a stem cell transplant. The chain employs TRBV7-9 and TRBJ1-4; D not resolved. This specimen was PBMCs, taken before TCRalphabeta/CD19-depleted stem cell transplant. The chain's CDR3 is CASSVNAATNEKLFF. CDR3 in DNA: TGTGCCAGCAGCGTAAACGCCGCAACTAATGAAAAACTGTTTTTT. Using reference TRBV7-9 and TRBJ1-4 for the parts outside the CDR3, the full variable domain is DTGVSQNPRHKITKRGQNVTFRCDPISEHNRLYWYRQTLGQGPEFLTYFQNEAQLEKSRLLSDRFSAERPKGSFSTLEIQRTEQGDSAMYLCASSVNAATNEKLFFGSGTQLSVL.